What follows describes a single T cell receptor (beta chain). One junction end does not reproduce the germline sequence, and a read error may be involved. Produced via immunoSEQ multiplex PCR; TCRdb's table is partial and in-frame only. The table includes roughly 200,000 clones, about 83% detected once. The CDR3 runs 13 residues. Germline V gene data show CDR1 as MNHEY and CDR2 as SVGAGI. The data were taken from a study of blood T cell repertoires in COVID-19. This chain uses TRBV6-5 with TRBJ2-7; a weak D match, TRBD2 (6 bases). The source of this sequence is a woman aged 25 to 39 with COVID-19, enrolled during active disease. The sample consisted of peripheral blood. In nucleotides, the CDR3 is TGTGCGAGCAGGCGGGACGGAAGCTACGAGCAGTACTTC. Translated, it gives CASRRDGSYEQYF.